This T cell receptor beta chain is from a study of blood T cells in healthy people across ages. A second 7 to 11 cycle PCR used barcoded and J-beta primers. One entry per CDR3 protein, called by TCRdb with MiXCR from the 5' RACE reads. Seen here are 1 million to 1.2 million distinct CDR3 sequences, around two fifths observed once, and the top ten hold about an eighth. The CDR3 loop spans 16 amino acids. Germline V CDR1 and CDR2: KGHSH, LQKENI. The trim removed 1 base at V and 3 bases at J, leaving 3 bases unmatched. The chain is built from TRBV18 and TRBJ1-5; 10 bases map to TRBD1. The sequenced sample was blood. The source of this sequence is a man aged 18-30 years in good health. CDR3 loop: CASSPQGQGTNQPQHF. In nucleotides, the CDR3 is TGTGCCAGCTCACCACAGGGACAGGGGACCAATCAGCCCCAGCATTTT.